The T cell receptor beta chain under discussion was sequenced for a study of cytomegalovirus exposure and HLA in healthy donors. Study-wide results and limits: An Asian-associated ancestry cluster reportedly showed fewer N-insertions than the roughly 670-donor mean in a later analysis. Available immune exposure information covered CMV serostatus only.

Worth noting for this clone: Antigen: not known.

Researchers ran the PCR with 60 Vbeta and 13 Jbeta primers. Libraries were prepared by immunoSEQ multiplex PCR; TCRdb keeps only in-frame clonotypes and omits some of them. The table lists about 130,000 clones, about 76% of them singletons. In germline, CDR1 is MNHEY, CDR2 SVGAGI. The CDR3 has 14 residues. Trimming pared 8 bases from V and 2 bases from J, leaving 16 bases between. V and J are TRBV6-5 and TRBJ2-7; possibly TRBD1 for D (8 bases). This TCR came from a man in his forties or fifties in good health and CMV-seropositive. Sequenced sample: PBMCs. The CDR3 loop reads CASGQGGITYEQYF. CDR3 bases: TGTGCCAGCGGACAGGGAGGGATCACCTACGAGCAGTACTTC.